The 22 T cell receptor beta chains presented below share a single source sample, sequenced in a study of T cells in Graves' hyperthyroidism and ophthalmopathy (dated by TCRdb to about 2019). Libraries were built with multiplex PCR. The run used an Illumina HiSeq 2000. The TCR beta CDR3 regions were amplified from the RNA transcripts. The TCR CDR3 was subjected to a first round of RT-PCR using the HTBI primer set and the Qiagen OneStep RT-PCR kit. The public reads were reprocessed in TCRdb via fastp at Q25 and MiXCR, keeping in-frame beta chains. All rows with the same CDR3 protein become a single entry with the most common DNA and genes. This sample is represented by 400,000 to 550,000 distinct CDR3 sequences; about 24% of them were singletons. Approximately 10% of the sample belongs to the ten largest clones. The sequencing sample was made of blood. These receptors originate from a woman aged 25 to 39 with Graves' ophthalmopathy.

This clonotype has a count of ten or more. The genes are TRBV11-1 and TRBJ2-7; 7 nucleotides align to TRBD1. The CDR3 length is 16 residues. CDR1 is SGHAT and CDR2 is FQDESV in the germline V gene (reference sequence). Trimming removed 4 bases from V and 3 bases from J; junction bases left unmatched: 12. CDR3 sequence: CASSSHRHRGFYEQYF. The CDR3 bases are TGTGCCAGCAGCTCCCACCGACACAGGGGCTTCTACGAGCAGTACTTC.

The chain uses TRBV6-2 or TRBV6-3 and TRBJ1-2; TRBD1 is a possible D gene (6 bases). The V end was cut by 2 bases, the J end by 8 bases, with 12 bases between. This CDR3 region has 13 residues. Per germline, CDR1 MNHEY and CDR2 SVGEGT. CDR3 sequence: CASSYNRARGYTF. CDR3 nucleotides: TGTGCCAGCAGTTACAACAGGGCTCGAGGCTACACCTTC.

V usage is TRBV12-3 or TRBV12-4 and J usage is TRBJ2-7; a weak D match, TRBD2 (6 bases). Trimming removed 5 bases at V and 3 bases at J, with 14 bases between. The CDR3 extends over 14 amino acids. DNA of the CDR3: TGTGCCAGCAGTCAGTACTTGGGGGGCTACGAGCAGTACTTC. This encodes CASSQYLGGYEQYF.

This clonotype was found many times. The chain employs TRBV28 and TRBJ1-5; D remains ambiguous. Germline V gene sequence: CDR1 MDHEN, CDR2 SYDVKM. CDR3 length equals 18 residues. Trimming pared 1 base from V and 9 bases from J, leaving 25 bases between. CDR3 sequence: CASSLYSLLGGGGRPQHF. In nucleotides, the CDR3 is TGTGCCAGCAGTTTATACTCCCTCCTTGGCGGCGGTGGGCGGCCCCAGCATTTT. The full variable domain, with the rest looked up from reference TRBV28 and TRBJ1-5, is DVKVTQSSRYLVKRTGEKVFLECVQDMDHENMFWYRQDPGLGLRLIYFSYDVKMKEKGDIPEGYSVSREKKERFSLILESASTNQTSMYLCASSLYSLLGGGGRPQHFGDGTRLSIL.

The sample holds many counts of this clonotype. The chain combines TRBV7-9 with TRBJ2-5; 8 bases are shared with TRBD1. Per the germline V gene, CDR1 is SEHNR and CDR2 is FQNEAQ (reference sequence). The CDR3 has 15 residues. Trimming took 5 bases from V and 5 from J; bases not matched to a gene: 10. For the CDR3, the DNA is TGTGCCAGCAGCCTTCGGACAGGGACCGATGAGACCCAGTACTTC. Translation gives CASSLRTGTDETQYF.

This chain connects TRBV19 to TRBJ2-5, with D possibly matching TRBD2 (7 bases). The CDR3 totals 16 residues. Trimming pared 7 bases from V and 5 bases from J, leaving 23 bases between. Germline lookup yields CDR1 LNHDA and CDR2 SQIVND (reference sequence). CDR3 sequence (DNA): TGTGCCAGTACCCCGAGGGGGGGCGGCGGGCGGGAGACCCAGTACTTC. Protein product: CASTPRGGGGRETQYF.

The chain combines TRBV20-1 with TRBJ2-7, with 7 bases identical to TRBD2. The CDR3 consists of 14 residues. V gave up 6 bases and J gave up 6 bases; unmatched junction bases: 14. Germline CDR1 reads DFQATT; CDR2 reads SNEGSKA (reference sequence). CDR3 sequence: CSAPPGRERIEQYF. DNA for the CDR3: TGCAGTGCCCCTCCAGGGCGGGAGAGGATCGAGCAGTACTTC.

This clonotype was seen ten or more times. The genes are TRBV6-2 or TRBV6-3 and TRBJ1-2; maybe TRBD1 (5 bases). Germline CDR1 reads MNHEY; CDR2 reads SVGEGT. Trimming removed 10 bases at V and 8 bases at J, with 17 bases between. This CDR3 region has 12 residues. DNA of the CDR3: TGTGCCACCCGGGACGGTTGGTTAGGCTACACCTTC. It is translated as CATRDGWLGYTF.

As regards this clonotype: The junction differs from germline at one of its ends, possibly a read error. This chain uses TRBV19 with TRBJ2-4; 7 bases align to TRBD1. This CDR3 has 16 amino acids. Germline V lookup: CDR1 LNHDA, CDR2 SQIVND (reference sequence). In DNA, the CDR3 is TGTGCCAGTAGTCCTCGGGACAGAGAGACCAAAAACATTAAGTACTTC. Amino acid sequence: CASSPRDRETKNIKYF.

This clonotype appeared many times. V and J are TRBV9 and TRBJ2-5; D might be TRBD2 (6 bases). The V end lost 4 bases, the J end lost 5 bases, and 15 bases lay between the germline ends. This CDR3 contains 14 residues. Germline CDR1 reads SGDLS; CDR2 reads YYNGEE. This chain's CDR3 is CASSPRGSGETQYF. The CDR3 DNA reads TGTGCCAGCAGCCCCCGGGGGAGTGGCGAGACCCAGTACTTC.

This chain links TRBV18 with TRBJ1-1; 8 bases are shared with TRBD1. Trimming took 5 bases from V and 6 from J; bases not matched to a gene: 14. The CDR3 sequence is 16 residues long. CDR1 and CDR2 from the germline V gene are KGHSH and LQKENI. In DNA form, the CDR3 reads TGTGCCAGCTCAGAAGTAATGGGACAGGATAGCGCTGAAGCTTTCTTT. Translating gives CASSEVMGQDSAEAFF.

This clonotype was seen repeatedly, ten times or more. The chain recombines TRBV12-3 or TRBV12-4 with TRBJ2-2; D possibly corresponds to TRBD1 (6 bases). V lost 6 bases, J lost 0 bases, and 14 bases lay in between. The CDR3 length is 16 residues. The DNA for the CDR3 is TGTGCCAGCAGCCAAAACAGGGTCGCGAACACCGGGGAGCTGTTTTTT. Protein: CASSQNRVANTGELFF.

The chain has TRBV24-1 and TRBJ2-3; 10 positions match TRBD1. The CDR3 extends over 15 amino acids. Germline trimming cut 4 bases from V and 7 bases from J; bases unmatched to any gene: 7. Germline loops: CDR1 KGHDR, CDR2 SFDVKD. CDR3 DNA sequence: TGTGCCACCAGTGACTTCGGACAGGGGGAAAATACGCAGTATTTT. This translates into CATSDFGQGENTQYF.

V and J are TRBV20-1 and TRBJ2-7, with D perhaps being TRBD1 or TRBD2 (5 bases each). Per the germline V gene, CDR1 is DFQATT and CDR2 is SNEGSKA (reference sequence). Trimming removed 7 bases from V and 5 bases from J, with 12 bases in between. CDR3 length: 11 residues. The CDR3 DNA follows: TGCAGTGTAACGGGGCCCGACGAGCAGTACTTC. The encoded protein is CSVTGPDEQYF.

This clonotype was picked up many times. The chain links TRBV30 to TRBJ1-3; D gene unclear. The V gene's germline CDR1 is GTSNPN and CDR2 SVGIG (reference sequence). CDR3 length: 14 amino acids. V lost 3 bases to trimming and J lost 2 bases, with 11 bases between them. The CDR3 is CAWSDPTPGNTIYF. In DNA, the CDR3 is TGTGCCTGGAGCGACCCGACACCTGGAAACACCATATATTTT.

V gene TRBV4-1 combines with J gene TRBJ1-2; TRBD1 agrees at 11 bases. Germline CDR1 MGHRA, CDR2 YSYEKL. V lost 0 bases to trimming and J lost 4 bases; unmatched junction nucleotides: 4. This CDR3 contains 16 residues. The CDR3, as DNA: TGCGCCAGCAGCCAAGACGGGGACAGGGGGATCTATGGCTACACCTTC. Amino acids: CASSQDGDRGIYGYTF.

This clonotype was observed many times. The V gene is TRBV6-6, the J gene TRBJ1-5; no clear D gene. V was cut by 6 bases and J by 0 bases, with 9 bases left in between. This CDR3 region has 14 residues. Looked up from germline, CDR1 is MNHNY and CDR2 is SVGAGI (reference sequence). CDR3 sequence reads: CASSGMNSNQPQHF. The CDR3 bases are TGTGCCAGCAGCGGAATGAATAGCAATCAGCCCCAGCATTTT.

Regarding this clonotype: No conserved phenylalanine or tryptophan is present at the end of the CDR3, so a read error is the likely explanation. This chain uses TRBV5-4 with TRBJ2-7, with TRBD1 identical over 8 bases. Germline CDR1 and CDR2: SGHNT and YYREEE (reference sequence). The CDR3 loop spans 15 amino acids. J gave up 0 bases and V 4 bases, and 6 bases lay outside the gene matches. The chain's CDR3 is CASSPGQGTSYEQYS. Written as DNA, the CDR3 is TGTGCCAGCAGCCCCGGACAGGGAACCTCCTACGAGCAGTACTCC.

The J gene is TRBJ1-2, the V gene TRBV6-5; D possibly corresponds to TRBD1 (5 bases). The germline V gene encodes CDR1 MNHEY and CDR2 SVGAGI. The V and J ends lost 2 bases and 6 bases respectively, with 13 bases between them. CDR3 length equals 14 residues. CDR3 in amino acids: CASSYMGRGDGYTF. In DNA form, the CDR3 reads TGTGCCAGCAGTTACATGGGACGGGGTGATGGCTACACCTTC.

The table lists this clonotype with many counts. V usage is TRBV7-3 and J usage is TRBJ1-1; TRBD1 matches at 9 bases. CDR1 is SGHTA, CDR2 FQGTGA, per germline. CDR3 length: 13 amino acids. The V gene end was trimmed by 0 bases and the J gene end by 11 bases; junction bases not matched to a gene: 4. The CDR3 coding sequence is TGTGCCAGCAGCTTAACGGGGACAGGGAGGGCTTTCTTT. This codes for CASSLTGTGRAFF.

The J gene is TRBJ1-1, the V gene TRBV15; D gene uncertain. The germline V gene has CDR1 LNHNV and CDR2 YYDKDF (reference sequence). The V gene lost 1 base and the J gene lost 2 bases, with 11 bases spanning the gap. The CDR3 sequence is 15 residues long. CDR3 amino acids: CATSRAPTGNTEAFF. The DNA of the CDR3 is TGTGCCACCAGCAGAGCCCCGACGGGAAACACTGAAGCTTTCTTT.

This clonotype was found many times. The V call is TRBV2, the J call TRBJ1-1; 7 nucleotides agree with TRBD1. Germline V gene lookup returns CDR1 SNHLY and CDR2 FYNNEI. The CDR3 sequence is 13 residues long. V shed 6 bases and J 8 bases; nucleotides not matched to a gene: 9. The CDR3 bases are TGTGCCAGCAGGGTAGACAGGGTAGCGGAAGCTTTCTTT. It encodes CASRVDRVAEAFF. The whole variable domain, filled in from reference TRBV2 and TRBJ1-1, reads EPEVTQTPSHQVTQMGQEVILRCVPISNHLYFYWYRQILGQKVEFLVSFYNNEISEKSEIFDDQFSVERPDGSNFTLKIRSTKLEDSAMYFCASRVDRVAEAFFGQGTRLTVV.